The source of this T cell receptor (beta chain) is a study of blood T cell repertoires in COVID-19. Germline lookup yields CDR1 LNHNV and CDR2 YYDKDF (reference sequence). The CDR3 loop spans 16 amino acids. J lost 5 bases, V lost 1 base, and 5 bases had no gene match. Sequenced by immunoSEQ multiplex PCR; TCRdb stores in-frame clones only, minus some. Of hundreds of thousands of clones listed, 89% are singletons. This sequence was found in a woman younger than 45 with COVID-19, enrolled during active disease. Sequenced input: peripheral blood. V and J are TRBV15 and TRBJ2-5; 12 bases agree with TRBD2. The CDR3 reads CATSRGLAGARETQYF. CDR3 nucleotide sequence: TGTGCCACCAGCAGAGGACTAGCGGGGGCTCGGGAGACCCAGTACTTC. Using reference TRBV15 and TRBJ2-5 for the parts outside the CDR3, the full variable domain is DAMVIQNPRYQVTQFGKPVTLSCSQTLNHNVMYWYQQKSSQAPKLLFHYYDKDFNNEADTPDNFQSRRPNTSFCFLDIRSPGLGDTAMYLCATSRGLAGARETQYFGPGTRLLVL.